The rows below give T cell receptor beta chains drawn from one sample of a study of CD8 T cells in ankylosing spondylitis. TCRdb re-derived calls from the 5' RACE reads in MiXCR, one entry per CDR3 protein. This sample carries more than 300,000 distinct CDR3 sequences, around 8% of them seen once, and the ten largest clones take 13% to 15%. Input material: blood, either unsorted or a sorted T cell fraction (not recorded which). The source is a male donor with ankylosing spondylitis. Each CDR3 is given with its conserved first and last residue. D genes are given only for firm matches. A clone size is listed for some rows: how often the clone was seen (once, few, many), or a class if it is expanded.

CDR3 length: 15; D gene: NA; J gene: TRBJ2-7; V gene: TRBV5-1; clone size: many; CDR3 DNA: TGCGCCAGCAGCTTCGACAGCCTTAATCCTTACGAGCAGTACTTC; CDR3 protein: CASSFDSLNPYEQYF
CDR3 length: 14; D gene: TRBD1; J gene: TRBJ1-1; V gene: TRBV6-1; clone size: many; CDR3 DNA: TGTGCCAGCAGTCTTTGGACAGGGAGCACTGAAGCTTTCTTT; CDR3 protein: CASSLWTGSTEAFF
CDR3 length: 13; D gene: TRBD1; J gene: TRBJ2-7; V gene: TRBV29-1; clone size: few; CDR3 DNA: TGCAGCGCCCGAGGGACAGGGGACCACGAGCAGTACTTC; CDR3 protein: CSARGTGDHEQYF
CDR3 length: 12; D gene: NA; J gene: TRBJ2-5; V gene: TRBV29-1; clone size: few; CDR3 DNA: TGCAGCGCTAGGAGTTACCAAGAGACCCAGTACTTC; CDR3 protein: CSARSYQETQYF
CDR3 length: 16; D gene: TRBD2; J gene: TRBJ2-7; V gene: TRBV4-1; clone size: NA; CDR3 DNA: TGCGCCAGCAGCACGCTCCACAGCGGGAGGTGGGACGAGCAGTACTTC; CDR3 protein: CASSTLHSGRWDEQYF
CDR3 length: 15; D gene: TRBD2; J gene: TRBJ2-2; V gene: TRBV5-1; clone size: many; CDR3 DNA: TGCGCCAGCAGCTTGGGCGGGAGTCTCACCGGGGAGCTGTTTTTT; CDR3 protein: CASSLGGSLTGELFF
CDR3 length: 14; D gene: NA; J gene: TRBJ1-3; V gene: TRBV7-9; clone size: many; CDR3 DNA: TGTGCCAGCCTGCCCGATCTCTCTGGAAACACCATATATTTT; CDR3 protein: CASLPDLSGNTIYF
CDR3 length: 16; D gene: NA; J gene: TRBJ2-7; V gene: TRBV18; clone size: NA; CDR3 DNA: TGTGCCAGCTCACAAGGAATAGGTGGAGGGGAGGACGAGCAGTACTTC; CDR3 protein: CASSQGIGGGEDEQYF
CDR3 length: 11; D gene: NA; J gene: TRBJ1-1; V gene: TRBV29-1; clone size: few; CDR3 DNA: TGCAGCGTGGGTGGAAACGCTGAAGCTTTCTTT; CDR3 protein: CSVGGNAEAFF
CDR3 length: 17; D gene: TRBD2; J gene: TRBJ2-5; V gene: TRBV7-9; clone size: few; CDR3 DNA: TGTGCCAGCAGCTTACGACTAACGGGACTAGCGCAAGAGACCCAGTACTTC; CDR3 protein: CASSLRLTGLAQETQYF
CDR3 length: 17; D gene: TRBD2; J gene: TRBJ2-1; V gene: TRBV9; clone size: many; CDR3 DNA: TGTGCCAGCAACAAGAGGGCTAGCGGGAGTTTAGTTAGTGAGCAGTTCTTC; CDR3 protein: CASNKRASGSLVSEQFF
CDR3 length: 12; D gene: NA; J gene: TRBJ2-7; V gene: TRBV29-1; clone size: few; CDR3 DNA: TGCAGCGTCGGACCGGGACCCTACGAGCAGTACTTC; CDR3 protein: CSVGPGPYEQYF
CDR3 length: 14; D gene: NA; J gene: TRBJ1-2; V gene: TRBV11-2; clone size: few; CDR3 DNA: TGTGCCAGCAGCTCCACCCTCGGGGGGCTAGGCTACACCTTC; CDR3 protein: CASSSTLGGLGYTF
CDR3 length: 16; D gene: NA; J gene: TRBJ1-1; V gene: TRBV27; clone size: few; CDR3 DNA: TGTGCCAGCAGTTTATCGGGTACCAGGGGTCCCACTGAAGCTTTCTTT; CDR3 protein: CASSLSGTRGPTEAFF
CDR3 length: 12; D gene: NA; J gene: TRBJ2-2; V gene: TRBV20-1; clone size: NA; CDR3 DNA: TGCAGTGCCCGTTGGCGGGGCGGGGAGCTGTTTTTT; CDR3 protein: CSARWRGGELFF
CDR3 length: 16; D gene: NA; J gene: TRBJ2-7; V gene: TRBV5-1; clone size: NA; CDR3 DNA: TGCGCCAGCAGCTTGGAGTTCGGTTCCACCTCCTACGAGCAGTACTTC; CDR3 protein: CASSLEFGSTSYEQYF
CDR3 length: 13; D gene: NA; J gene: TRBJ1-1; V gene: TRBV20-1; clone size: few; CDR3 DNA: TGCAGTGCTAGGAAGGGCAGGAACACTGAAGCTTTCTTT; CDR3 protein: CSARKGRNTEAFF
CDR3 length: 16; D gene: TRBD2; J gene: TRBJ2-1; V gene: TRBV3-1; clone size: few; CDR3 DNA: TGTGCCAGCAGCCCCTCTCGTTTAGCGGGAGACCTATTGTTGTTCTTC; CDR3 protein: CASSPSRLAGDLLLFF
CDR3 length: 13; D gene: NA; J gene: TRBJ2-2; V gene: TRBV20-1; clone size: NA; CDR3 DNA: TGCAGTGCTCCCCCCGGGGGAACCGGGGAGCTGTTTTTT; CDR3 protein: CSAPPGGTGELFF
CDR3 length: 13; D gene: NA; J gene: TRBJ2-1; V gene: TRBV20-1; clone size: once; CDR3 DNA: TGCAGTGCTAGAGCCGACAGGTACAATGAGCAGTTCTTC; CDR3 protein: CSARADRYNEQFF
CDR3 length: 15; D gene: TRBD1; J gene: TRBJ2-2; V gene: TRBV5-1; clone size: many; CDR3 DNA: TGCGCCAGCAGCTTGATGACAGGGACCACCGGGGAGCTGTTTTTT; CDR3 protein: CASSLMTGTTGELFF
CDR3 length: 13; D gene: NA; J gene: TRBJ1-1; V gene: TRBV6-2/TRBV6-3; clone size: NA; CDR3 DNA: TGTGCCAGCAAACGGGGATCCAGTACGGAAGCTTTCTTT; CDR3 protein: CASKRGSSTEAFF
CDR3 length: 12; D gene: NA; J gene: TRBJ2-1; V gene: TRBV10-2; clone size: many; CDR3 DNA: TGCGCCAGCAGTGAGTCCGGACATGTGCAGTTCTTC; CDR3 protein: CASSESGHVQFF
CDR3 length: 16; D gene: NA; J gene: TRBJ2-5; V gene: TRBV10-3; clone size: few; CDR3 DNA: TGTGCCATCAGTGGGGGGTCTGACCCCCCACGGGAGACCCAGTACTTC; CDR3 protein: CAISGGSDPPRETQYF
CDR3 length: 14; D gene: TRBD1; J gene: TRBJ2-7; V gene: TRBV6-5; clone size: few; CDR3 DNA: TGTGCCAGCAGTTATGGACAGGGGCTCTACGAGCAGTACTTC; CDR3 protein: CASSYGQGLYEQYF
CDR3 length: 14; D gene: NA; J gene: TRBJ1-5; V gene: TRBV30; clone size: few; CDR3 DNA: TGTGCCTGGAGGTCCAGCTATAGCAATCAGCCCCAGCATTTT; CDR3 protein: CAWRSSYSNQPQHF
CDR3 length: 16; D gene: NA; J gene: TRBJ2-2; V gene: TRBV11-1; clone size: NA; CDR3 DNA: TGTGCCAGCAGCCGACCCTCCGGGGGGCACACCGGGGAGCTGTTTTTT; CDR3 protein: CASSRPSGGHTGELFF
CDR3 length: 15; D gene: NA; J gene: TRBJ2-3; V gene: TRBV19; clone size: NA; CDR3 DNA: TGTGCCAGTACCGTCAACAGGGATGGGGCAGATACGCAGTATTTT; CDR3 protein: CASTVNRDGADTQYF
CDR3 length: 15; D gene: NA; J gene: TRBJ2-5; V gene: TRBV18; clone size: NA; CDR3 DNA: TGTGCCAGCTCACCACCGGGATACAGCCAAGAGACCCAGTACTTC; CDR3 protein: CASSPPGYSQETQYF
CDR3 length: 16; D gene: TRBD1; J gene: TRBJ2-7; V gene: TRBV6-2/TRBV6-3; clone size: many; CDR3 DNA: TGTGCCAGCAGCGATGTCAGGGGGTACGGCTCCTACGAGCAGTACTTC; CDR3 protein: CASSDVRGYGSYEQYF
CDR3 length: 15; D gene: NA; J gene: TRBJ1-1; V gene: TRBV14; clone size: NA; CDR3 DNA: TGTGCCAGCAGCCCTCATCGGGGGGCGAACACTGAAGCTTTCTTT; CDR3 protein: CASSPHRGANTEAFF
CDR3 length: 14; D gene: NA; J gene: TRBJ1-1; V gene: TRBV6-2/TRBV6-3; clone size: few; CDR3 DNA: TGTGCCAGCAGTCCTTCGGTCAGGATCACTGAAGCTTTCTTT; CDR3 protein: CASSPSVRITEAFF
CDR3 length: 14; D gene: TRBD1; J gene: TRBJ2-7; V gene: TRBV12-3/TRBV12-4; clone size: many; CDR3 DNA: TGTGCCAGCAGTTTTGGGGGACAGGGCAACGAGCAGTACTTC; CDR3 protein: CASSFGGQGNEQYF
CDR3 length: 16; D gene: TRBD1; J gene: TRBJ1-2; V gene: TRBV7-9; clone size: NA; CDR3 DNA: TGTGCCAGCAGTGATGGGGACAGGGCTTGGAACTATGGCTACACCTTC; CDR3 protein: CASSDGDRAWNYGYTF
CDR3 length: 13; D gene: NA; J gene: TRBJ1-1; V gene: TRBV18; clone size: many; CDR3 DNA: TGTGCCAGCTCACCCCCGGGACATTTATGGGCTTTCTTT; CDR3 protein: CASSPPGHLWAFF
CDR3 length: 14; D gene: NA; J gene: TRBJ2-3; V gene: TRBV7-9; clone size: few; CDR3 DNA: TGTGCCAGCAGCTTAGCTTCAGTCCCAGATACGCAGTATTTT; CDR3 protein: CASSLASVPDTQYF
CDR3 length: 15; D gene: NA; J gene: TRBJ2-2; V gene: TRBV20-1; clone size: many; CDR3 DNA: TGCAGTGCTAGCCTGGGGCGGGAGAACACCGGGGAGCTGTTTTTT; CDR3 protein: CSASLGRENTGELFF
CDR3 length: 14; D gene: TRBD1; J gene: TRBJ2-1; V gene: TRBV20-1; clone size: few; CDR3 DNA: TGCAGTGGTTACAGGGACAGCCGCTACAATGAGCAGTTCTTC; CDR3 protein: CSGYRDSRYNEQFF
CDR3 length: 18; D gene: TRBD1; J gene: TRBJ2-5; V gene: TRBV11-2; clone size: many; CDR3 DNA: TGTGCCAGCAGCTTTGGGACAGGTTACCTTACCATCCAAGAGACCCAGTACTTC; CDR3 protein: CASSFGTGYLTIQETQYF
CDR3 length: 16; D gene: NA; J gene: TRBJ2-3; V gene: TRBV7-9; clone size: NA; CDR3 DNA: TGTGCCAGCAGCCCAACCCTAGAGGGATTCACAGATACGCAGTATTTT; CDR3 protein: CASSPTLEGFTDTQYF
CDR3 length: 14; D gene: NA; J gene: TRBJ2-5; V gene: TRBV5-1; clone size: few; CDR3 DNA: TGCGCCAGCAGCTTGGGGGGTCTAGAAGAGACCCAGTACTTC; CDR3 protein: CASSLGGLEETQYF
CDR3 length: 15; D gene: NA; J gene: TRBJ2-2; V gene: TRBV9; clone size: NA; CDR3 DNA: TGTGCCAGCAGCGTAGCTAGGAGATCCACCGGGGAGCTGTTTTTT; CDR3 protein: CASSVARRSTGELFF
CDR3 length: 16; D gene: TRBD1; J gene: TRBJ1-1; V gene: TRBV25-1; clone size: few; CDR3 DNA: TGTGCCAGCGCGGCTCCACCGGGACAGGGGAACACTGAAGCTTTCTTT; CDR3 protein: CASAAPPGQGNTEAFF
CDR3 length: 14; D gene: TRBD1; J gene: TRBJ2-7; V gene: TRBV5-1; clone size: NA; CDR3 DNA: TGCGCCAGCACTCTCGGGACAGGGGCCTACGAGCAGTACTTC; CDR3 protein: CASTLGTGAYEQYF
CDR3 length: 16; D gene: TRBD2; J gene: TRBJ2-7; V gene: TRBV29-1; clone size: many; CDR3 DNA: TGCAGCGTTGAGGGACTAGCGGGGGGGAGCTCCTACGAGCAGTACTTC; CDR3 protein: CSVEGLAGGSSYEQYF
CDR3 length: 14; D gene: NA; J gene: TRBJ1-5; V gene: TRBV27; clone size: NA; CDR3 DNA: TGTGCCAGCAGTTACGGCGGTTCCCATCAGCCCCAGCATTTT; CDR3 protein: CASSYGGSHQPQHF
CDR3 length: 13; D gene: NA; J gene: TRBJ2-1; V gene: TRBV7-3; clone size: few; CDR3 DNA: TGTGCCAGCAGCTTACAACCGGGTTCACCGCAGTTCTTC; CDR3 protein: CASSLQPGSPQFF
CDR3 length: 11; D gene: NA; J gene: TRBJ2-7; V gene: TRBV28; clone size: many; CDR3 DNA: TGTGCCAGCAGCCCCGCGAGGGAGCAGTACTTC; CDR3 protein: CASSPAREQYF